This TCR beta chain was captured by sequencing in a study of graft-versus-host responses after intestinal transplantation. Study as a whole: Anti-thymocyte globulin was used for induction in all recipients, who then took tacrolimus and steroids for approximately 3 years.

Comment on this clone: What it recognizes is unknown.

The V gene's germline CDR1 is MGHRA and CDR2 YSYEKL. Trimming shortened V by 4 bases and J by 3 bases, and 22 bases separated the two germline ends. The CDR3 loop spans 17 amino acids. Study-level points and caveats: Marrow from the recipient contained GvH clones, some of which had appeared first in ileum or blood. Researchers found peak circulating GvH clone levels linked to early post-transplant HvG declines.

Method: immunoSEQ multiplex PCR; TCRdb's copy keeps in-frame clones and lacks some. The sample yields about 130,000 clones, around 90% seen once. The chain joins TRBV4-1 to TRBJ2-7, with D possibly being TRBD1 (5 bases). The source is a human donor who received an intestinal transplant. This sample comprised unstimulated CD4+ T cells sorted from spleen or lymph node cells, obtained before intestinal transplant. The DNA for the CDR3 is TGCGCCAGCAGCCTAAATCCAGGGCCAACCAAGAACTACGAGCAGTACTTC. This sequence encodes CASSLNPGPTKNYEQYF.